Ten or more counts support the clone carrying this TCR beta chain. Its antigen is currently unknown. Amplified TCR beta CDR3 regions derived from RNA transcripts. The study used the HTBI primer set for a first-round RT-PCR of the TCR CDR3. TCRdb reprocessed the multiplex PCR reads via MiXCR and lists one record per CDR3 protein. The sample holds approximately 250,000 distinct CDR3 sequences; roughly 22% are singletons and the top ten take around 32%. Researchers barred patients who had uncontrolled infection, other autoimmune disease, pregnancy or lactation. Isolation of PBMCs was performed on around 9.3 ml fresh peripheral blood. The CDR3 length is 14 residues. The germline gives CDR1 MDHEN, CDR2 SYDVKM. Trimming pared 5 bases from V and 7 bases from J, leaving 15 bases between. This record belongs to a study of T cells in Graves' hyperthyroidism and ophthalmopathy. On the study more broadly: At the time of initial diagnosis and before any treatment, peripheral blood was collected. Notes on the study in general: Blood also showed most of the thyroid clonotypes that were expanded above 0.001.

The sequencing sample was made of blood. The chain employs TRBV28 and TRBJ2-4; either TRBD1 or TRBD2 may supply D (6 bases each). This TCR was recovered from a middle-aged woman with Graves' ophthalmopathy. CDR3 amino acids: CASSNHGGSNIQYF. The CDR3 nucleotides read TGTGCCAGCAGTAACCACGGGGGCTCGAACATTCAGTACTTC.